This T cell receptor (beta chain) was sequenced for a study of cytomegalovirus exposure and HLA in healthy donors. Study overall: In a previous analysis, nearly 120 million unique TCR beta sequences were found from approximately 180 million T cells.

A multiplex PCR was run with 60 Vbeta primers and 13 Jbeta primers. Data came from immunoSEQ multiplex PCR; TCRdb stores just in-frame clones and leaves some out. The table records about 86,000 clones, about 70% of them present only once. General study points: Most of the TCR beta V segments (in an earlier analysis) were productive either about 87% or about 30% of the time.

Notes on this clone: The antigen is undetermined.

The CDR3 runs to 14 residues. The V end lost 5 bases, the J end lost 2 bases, and 10 bases lay between the germline ends. Germline V lookup: CDR1 LNHNV, CDR2 YYDKDF (reference sequence). This sequence joins TRBV15 and TRBJ1-5; D possibly corresponds to TRBD1 (5 bases). The source is a man between 60 and 75 years old in good health and CMV-seronegative. The sequenced sample was PBMCs. The CDR3 is CATSGGGGNQPQHF. The CDR3, as DNA: TGTGCCACCAGCGGTGGGGGGGGCAATCAGCCCCAGCATTTT.